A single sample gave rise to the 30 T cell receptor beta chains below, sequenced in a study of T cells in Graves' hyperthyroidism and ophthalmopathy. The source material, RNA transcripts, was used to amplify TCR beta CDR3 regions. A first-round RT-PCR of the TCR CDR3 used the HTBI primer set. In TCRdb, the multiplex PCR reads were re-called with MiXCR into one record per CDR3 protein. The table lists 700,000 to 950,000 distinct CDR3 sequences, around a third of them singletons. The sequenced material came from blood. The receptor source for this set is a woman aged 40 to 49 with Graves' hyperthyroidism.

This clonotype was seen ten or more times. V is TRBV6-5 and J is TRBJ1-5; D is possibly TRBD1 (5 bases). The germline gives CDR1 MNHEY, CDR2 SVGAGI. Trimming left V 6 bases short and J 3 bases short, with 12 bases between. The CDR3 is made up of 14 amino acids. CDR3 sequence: CASRRDVDNQPQHF. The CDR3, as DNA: TGTGCCAGCAGGAGGGACGTAGACAATCAGCCCCAGCATTTT.

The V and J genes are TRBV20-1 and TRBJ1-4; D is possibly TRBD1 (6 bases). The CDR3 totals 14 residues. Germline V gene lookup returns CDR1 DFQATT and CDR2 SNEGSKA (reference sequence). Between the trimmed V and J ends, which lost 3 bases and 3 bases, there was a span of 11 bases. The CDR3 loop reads CSASTGNANEKLFF. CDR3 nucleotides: TGCAGTGCTAGCACAGGGAATGCTAATGAAAAACTGTTTTTT.

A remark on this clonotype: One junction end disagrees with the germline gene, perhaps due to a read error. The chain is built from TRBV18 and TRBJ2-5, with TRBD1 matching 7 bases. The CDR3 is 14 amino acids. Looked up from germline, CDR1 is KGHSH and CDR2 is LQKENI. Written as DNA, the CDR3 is TGTGTCAGCTCACCACCGGCAGGGGGAGAGACCCAGTACTTC. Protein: CVSSPPAGGETQYF.

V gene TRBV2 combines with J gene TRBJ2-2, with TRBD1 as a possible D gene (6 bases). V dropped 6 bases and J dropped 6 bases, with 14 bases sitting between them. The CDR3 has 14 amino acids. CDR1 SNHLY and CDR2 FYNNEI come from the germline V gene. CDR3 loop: CASSSQGSPGELFF. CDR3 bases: TGTGCCAGCAGCTCACAGGGATCCCCCGGGGAGCTGTTTTTT.

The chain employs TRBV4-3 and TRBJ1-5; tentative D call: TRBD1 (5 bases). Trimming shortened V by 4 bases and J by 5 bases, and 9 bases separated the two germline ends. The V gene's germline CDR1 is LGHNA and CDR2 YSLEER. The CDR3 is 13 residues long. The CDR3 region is CASSLQTDQPQHF. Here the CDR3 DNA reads TGCGCCAGCAGCCTTCAGACAGATCAGCCCCAGCATTTT.

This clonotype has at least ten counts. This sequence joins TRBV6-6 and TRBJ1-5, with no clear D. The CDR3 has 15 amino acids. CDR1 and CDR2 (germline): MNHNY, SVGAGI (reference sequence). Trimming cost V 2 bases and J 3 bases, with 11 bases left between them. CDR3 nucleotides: TGTGCCAGCAGTTACGGGTCCGGAAACAATCAGCCCCAGCATTTT. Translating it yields CASSYGSGNNQPQHF.

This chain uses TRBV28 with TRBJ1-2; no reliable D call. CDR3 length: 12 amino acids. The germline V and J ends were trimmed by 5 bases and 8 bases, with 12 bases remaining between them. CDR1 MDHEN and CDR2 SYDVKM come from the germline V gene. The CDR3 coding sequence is TGTGCCAGCAGTAAGATAATGGGGGGCTACACCTTC. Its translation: CASSKIMGGYTF.

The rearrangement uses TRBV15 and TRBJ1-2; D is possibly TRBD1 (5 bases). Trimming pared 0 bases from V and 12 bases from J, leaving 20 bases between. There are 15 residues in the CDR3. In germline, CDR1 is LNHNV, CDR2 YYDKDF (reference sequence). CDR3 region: CATSRDHGRDSGNTF. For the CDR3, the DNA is TGTGCCACCAGCAGAGATCACGGCAGGGACTCTGGAAACACCTTC. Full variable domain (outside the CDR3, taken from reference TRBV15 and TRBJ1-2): DAMVIQNPRYQVTQFGKPVTLSCSQTLNHNVMYWYQQKSSQAPKLLFHYYDKDFNNEADTPDNFQSRRPNTSFCFLDIRSPGLGDTAMYLCATSRDHGRDSGNTFGSGTRLTVV.

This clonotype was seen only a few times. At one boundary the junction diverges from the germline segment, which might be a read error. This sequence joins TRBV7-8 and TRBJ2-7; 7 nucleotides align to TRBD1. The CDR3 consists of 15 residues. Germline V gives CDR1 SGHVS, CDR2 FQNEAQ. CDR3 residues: CASSQALRGTYEQYF. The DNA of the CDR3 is TGCGCCAGCAGCCAAGCACTCAGGGGGACCTACGAGCAGTACTTC. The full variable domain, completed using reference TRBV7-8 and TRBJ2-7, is GAGVSQSPRYKVAKRGQDVALRCDPISGHVSLFWYQQALGQGPEFLTYFQNEAQLDKSGLPSDRFFAERPEGSVSTLKIQRTQQEDSAVYLCASSQALRGTYEQYFGPGTRLTVT.

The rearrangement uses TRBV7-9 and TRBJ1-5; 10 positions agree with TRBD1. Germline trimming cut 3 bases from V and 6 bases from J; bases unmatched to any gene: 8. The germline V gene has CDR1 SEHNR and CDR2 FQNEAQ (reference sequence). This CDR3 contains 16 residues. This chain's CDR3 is CASSFPWTGGFQPQHF. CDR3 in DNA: TGTGCCAGCAGCTTCCCGTGGACAGGGGGATTTCAGCCCCAGCATTTT. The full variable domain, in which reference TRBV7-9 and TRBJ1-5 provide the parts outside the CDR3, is DTGVSQNPRHKITKRGQNVTFRCDPISEHNRLYWYRQTLGQGPEFLTYFQNEAQLEKSRLLSDRFSAERPKGSFSTLEIQRTEQGDSAMYLCASSFPWTGGFQPQHFGDGTRLSIL.

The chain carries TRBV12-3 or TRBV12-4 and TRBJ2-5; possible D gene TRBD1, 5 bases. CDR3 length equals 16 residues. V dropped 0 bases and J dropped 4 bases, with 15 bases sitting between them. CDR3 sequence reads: CASSLAPQGEAETQYF. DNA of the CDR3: TGTGCCAGCAGTTTAGCGCCGCAGGGCGAGGCAGAGACCCAGTACTTC.

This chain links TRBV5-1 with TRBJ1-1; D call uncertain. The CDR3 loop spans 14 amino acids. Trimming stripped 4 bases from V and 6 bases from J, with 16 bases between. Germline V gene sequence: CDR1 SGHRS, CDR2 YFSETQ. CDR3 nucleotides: TGCGCCAGCAGCCTGGGCGTAGGAGGGCCTGAAGCTTTCTTT. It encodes CASSLGVGGPEAFF.

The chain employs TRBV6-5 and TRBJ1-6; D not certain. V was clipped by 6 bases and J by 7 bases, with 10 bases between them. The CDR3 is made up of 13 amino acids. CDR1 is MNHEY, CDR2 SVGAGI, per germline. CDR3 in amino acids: CASRLRENSPLHF. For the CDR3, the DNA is TGTGCCAGCAGATTGCGGGAAAATTCACCCCTCCACTTT.

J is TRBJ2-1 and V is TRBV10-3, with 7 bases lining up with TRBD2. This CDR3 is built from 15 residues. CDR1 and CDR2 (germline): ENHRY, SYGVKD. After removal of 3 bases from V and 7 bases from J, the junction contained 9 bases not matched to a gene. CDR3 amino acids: CAISDVAGVGNEQFF. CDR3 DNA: TGTGCCATCAGTGACGTGGCGGGGGTGGGTAATGAGCAGTTCTTC.

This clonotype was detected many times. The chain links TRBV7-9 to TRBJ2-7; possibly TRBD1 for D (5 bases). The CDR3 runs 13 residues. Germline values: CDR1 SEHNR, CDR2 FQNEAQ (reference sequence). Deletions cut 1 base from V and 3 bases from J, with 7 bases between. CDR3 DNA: TGTGCCAGCAGCTTAGTCGACAGCTACGAGCAGTACTTC. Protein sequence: CASSLVDSYEQYF.

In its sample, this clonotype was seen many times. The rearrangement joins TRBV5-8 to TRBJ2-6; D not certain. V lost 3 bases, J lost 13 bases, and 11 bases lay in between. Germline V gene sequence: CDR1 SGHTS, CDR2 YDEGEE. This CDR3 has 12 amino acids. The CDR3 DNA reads TGTGCCAGCAGCTCGCTGCCCATGGTCCTGACTTTC. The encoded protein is CASSSLPMVLTF.

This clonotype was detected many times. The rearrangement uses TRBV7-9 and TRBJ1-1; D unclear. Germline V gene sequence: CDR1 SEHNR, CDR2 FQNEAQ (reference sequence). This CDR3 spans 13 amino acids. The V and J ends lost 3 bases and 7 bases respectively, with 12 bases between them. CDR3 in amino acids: CASSFETPGEAFF. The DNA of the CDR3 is TGTGCCAGCAGCTTCGAGACACCAGGTGAAGCTTTCTTT.

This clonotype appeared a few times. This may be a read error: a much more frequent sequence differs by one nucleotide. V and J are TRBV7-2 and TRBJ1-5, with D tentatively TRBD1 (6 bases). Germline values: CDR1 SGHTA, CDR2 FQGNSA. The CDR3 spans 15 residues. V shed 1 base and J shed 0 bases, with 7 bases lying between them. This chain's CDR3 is CASSLGQDSNQPQHF. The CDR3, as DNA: TGTGCCAGCAGCTTAGGACAGGATAGCAATCAGCCCCAGCATTTT.

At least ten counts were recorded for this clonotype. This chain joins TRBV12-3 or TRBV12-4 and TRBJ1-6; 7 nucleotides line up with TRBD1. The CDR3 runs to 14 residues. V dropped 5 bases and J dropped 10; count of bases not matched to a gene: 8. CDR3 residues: CASSPQGSGSPLHF. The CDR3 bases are TGTGCCAGCAGTCCACAGGGGTCGGGCTCACCCCTCCACTTT.

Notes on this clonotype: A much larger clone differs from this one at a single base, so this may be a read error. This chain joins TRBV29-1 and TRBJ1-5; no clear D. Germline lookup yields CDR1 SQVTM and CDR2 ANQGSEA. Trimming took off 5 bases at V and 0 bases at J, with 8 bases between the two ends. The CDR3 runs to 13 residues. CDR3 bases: TGCAGCGTTCAGCCTGATAGCAATCAGCCCCAGCATTTT. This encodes CSVQPDSNQPQHF.

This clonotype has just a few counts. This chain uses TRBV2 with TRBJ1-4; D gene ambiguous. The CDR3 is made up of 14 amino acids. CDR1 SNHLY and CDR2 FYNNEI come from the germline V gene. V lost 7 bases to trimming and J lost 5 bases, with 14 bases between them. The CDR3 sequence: CASTADLINEKLFF. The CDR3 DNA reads TGTGCCAGCACCGCTGACCTTATAAATGAAAAACTGTTTTTT.

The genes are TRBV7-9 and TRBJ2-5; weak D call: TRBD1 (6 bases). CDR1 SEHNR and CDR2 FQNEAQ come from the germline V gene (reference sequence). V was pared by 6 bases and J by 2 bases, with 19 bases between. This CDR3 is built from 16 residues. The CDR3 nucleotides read TGTGCCAGCAGTTACTCGCCCCAGGACAGACAAGAGACCCAGTACTTC. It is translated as CASSYSPQDRQETQYF. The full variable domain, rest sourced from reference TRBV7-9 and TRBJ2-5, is DTGVSQNPRHKITKRGQNVTFRCDPISEHNRLYWYRQTLGQGPEFLTYFQNEAQLEKSRLLSDRFSAERPKGSFSTLEIQRTEQGDSAMYLCASSYSPQDRQETQYFGPGTRLLVL.

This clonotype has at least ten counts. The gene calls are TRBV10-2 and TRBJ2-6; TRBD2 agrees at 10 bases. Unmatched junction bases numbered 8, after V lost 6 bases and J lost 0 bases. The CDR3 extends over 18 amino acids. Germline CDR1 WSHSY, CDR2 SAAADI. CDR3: CASRLGTSASSGANVLTF. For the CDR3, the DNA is TGCGCCAGCAGACTCGGGACTAGCGCCAGCTCTGGGGCCAACGTCCTGACTTTC.

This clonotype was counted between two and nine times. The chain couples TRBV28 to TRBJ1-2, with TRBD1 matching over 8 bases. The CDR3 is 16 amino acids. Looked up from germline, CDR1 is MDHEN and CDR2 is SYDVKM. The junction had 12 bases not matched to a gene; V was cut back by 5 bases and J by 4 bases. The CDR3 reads CASSPPGGQGIYGYTF. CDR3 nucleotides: TGTGCCAGCAGTCCCCCTGGTGGACAGGGAATCTATGGCTACACCTTC.

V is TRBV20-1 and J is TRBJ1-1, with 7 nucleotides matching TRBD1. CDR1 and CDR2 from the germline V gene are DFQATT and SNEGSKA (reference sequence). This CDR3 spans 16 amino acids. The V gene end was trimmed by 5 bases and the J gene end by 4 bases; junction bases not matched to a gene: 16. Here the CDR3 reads CSAPQIYRGGGTEAFF. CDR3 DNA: TGCAGTGCTCCCCAAATTTACAGGGGCGGGGGCACTGAAGCTTTCTTT.

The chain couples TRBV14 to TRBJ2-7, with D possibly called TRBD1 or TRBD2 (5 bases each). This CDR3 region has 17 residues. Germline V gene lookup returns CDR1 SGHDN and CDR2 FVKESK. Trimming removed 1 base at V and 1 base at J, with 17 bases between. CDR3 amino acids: CASSQVLWDGSSYEQYF. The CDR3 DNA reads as TGTGCCAGCAGCCAAGTCCTTTGGGACGGATCTTCCTACGAGCAGTACTTC.

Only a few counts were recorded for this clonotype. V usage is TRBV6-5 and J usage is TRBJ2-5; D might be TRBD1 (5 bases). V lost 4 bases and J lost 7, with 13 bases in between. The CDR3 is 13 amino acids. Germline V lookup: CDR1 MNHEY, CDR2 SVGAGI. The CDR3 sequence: CASSFSGIGTQYF. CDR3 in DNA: TGTGCCAGCAGTTTTTCAGGGATAGGGACCCAGTACTTC.

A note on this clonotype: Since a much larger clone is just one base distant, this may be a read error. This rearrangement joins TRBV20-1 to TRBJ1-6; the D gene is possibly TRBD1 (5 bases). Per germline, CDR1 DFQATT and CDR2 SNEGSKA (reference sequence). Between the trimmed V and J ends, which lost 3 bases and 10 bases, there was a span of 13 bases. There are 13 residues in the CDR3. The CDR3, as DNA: TGCAGTGCTAGCGAGCGGGGGAAATCACCCCTCCACTTT. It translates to CSASERGKSPLHF.

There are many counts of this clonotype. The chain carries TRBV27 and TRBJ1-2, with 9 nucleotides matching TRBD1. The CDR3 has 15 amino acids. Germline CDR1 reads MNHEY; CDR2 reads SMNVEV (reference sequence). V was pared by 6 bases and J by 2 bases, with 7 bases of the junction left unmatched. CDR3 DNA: TGTGCCAGCAGCTACGGGACAGGGAGAAACTATGGCTACACCTTC. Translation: CASSYGTGRNYGYTF.

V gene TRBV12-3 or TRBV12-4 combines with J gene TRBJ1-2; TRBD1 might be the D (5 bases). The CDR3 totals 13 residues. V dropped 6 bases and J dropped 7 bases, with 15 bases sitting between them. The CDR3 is CASSQSPGGGYTF. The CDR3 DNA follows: TGTGCCAGCAGCCAATCTCCCGGGGGTGGCTACACCTTC.